A single sample is the source of the 18 T cell receptor beta chains below, sequenced in a study of Ad26.COV2.S vaccination and SARS-CoV-2 variants. The treatment here: approximately 18 received Ad26.COV2.S at low or high dose, single or two shots; about five received placebo; per-sample allocation not given. Material that was analyzed had been drawn on day 63 after the first vaccine or placebo injection. Libraries were prepared by immunoSEQ multiplex PCR; TCRdb keeps only in-frame clonotypes and omits some of them. The table lists hundreds of thousands of clones, 89% of them singletons. The starting material was peripheral blood, obtained in a trial of Ad26.COV2.S vaccine versus placebo. The origin of the receptors is a person aged 18 to 59 who received the Ad26.COV2.S COVID-19 vaccine or a placebo.

This chain uses TRBV19 with TRBJ2-5, with D possibly being TRBD2 (6 bases). The CDR3 has 14 amino acids. Trimming pared 3 bases from V and 5 bases from J, leaving 13 bases between. CDR1 is LNHDA, CDR2 SQIVND, per germline (reference sequence). The CDR3, as DNA: TGTGCCAGTAGTATGGGACTTACCGTTGAGACCCAGTACTTC. Protein: CASSMGLTVETQYF.

The V call is TRBV5-1, the J call TRBJ2-2; D uncertain. Germline V gives CDR1 SGHRS, CDR2 YFSETQ. Trimming took off 4 bases at V and 4 bases at J, with 11 bases between the two ends. The CDR3 loop spans 14 amino acids. The CDR3: CASSPGPLTGELFF. The CDR3 nucleotides read TGCGCCAGCAGCCCCGGACCTCTCACCGGGGAGCTGTTTTTT.

V gene TRBV14 combines with J gene TRBJ1-6, with D perhaps TRBD1 (5 bases). The length of the CDR3 is 14 residues. Trimming left V 4 bases short and J 2 bases short, with 6 bases between. Per the germline V gene, CDR1 is SGHDN and CDR2 is FVKESK. The CDR3 DNA follows: TGTGCCAGCAGCCCCAGGGCCTATAATTCACCCCTCCACTTT. It yields the protein CASSPRAYNSPLHF.

This sequence joins TRBV5-4 and TRBJ2-1, with 9 bases identical to TRBD2. This CDR3 region has 15 residues. Germline values: CDR1 SGHNT, CDR2 YYREEE (reference sequence). Trimming removed 4 bases from V and 9 bases from J; junction bases left unmatched: 11. CDR3 loop: CASSLPAGGPAEQFF. DNA of the CDR3: TGTGCCAGCAGCCTACCGGCGGGAGGGCCGGCTGAGCAGTTCTTC.

V gene TRBV6-4 combines with J gene TRBJ2-3, with 10 bases identical to TRBD2. Per the germline V gene, CDR1 is MRHNA and CDR2 is SNTAGT. CDR3 size: 15 residues. Trimming removed 6 bases from V and 1 base from J; junction bases left unmatched: 4. CDR3 DNA: TGTGCCAGCAGCAGACTAGCGGGCCGCACAGATACGCAGTATTTT. As protein: CASSRLAGRTDTQYF.

As to this clone: Distinct nucleotide sequences in the sample also encode this CDR3. V and J are TRBV19 and TRBJ2-7; 12 bases map to TRBD1. Germline loops: CDR1 LNHDA, CDR2 SQIVND (reference sequence). The ends lost 3 bases at V and 4 bases at J; junction bases unmatched: 4. The CDR3 has 15 amino acids. The CDR3 sequence: CASSISGQGAYEQYF. CDR3 coding DNA: TGTGCCAGTAGTATCTCGGGACAGGGGGCTTACGAGCAGTACTTC. Full variable domain (outside the CDR3, taken from reference TRBV19 and TRBJ2-7): DGGITQSPKYLFRKEGQNVTLSCEQNLNHDAMYWYRQDPGQGLRLIYYSQIVNDFQKGDIAEGYSVSREKKESFPLTVTSAQKNPTAFYLCASSISGQGAYEQYFGPGTRLTVT.

The chain links TRBV6-2 or TRBV6-3 to TRBJ2-3; 7 positions match TRBD2. J was trimmed by 6 bases and V by 6 bases; bases with no gene match: 9. This CDR3 spans 14 amino acids. Germline loops: CDR1 MNHEY, CDR2 SVGEGT. This chain's CDR3 is CASSIGLVGDTQYF. The CDR3 DNA reads as TGTGCCAGCAGCATTGGACTAGTCGGTGATACGCAGTATTTT.

The chain links TRBV4-2 to TRBJ2-2; perhaps D is TRBD1 or TRBD2 (6 bases each). Germline CDR1 LGHNA, CDR2 YNFKEQ. The CDR3 extends over 16 amino acids. Deletions cut 2 bases from V and 5 bases from J, with 15 bases between. CDR3 amino acids: CASSQNGGPWTGELFF. The CDR3 DNA sequence: TGTGCCAGCAGCCAAAATGGGGGGCCTTGGACCGGGGAGCTGTTTTTT.

The chain has TRBV6-5 and TRBJ1-5; D perhaps matches TRBD1 (5 bases). The CDR3 consists of 14 residues. V dropped 6 bases and J dropped 4 bases, with 13 bases sitting between them. Looked up from germline, CDR1 is MNHEY and CDR2 is SVGAGI. The CDR3 DNA reads TGTGCCAGCAGCTTAATGGGGGGAAATCAGCCCCAGCATTTT. It is translated as CASSLMGGNQPQHF.

CDR3 sequence: CASSFQYGYTF. DNA for the CDR3: TGTGCCAGCAGCTTTCAATATGGCTACACCTTC. This rearrangement joins TRBV7-9 to TRBJ1-2; D is uncertain. Between the trimmed V and J ends, which lost 3 bases and 5 bases, there was a span of 4 bases. CDR1 is SEHNR, CDR2 FQNEAQ, per germline (reference sequence). The CDR3 extends over 11 amino acids.

This chain uses TRBV10-2 with TRBJ1-4, with 9 bases matching TRBD1. CDR3 length: 15 residues. Trimming at V came to 1 base and at J to 12 bases, leaving 9 bases not matched to a gene. Germline CDR1 reads WSHSY; CDR2 reads SAAADI. In nucleotides, the CDR3 is TGCGCCAGCAGTGAGTTAACGGGACAGGGAGCGGAACTGTTTTTT. It yields the protein CASSELTGQGAELFF.

The chain couples TRBV13 to TRBJ2-1; possible D gene TRBD2, 6 bases. This CDR3 is 13 amino acids long. CDR1 and CDR2 (germline): PRHDT, FYEKMQ (reference sequence). V lost 7 bases, J lost 6 bases, and 13 bases lay in between. CDR3 protein: CASTIQEGNEQFF. In nucleotides, the CDR3 is TGTGCCAGCACCATACAGGAGGGCAATGAGCAGTTCTTC.

The V call is TRBV7-9, the J call TRBJ2-7, with D perhaps TRBD1 (6 bases). Germline V gene lookup returns CDR1 SEHNR and CDR2 FQNEAQ (reference sequence). This CDR3 contains 13 residues. With 6 bases removed from V and 5 bases from J, the gap between germline ends came to 14 bases. In DNA, the CDR3 is TGTGCCAGCAGGCCACAGGGTACCCACGAGCAGTACTTC. Its protein product is CASRPQGTHEQYF.

The chain couples TRBV28 to TRBJ2-5, with D perhaps TRBD2 (7 bases). V was shortened by 5 bases and J by 3 bases, with 19 bases between the two germline ends. Per germline, CDR1 MDHEN and CDR2 SYDVKM. There are 16 residues in the CDR3. The CDR3 loop reads CASSDPGRGQKETQYF. In nucleotides, the CDR3 is TGTGCCAGCAGTGACCCCGGGCGGGGGCAAAAAGAGACCCAGTACTTC.

This chain uses TRBV18 with TRBJ1-2; the D gene is possibly TRBD1 (6 bases). V lost 2 bases and J lost 8, with 15 bases in between. The CDR3 is 14 amino acids. Germline assignment: CDR1 KGHSH and CDR2 LQKENI. CDR3 sequence reads: CASSPGTGSEGYTF. CDR3 DNA sequence: TGTGCCAGCTCACCAGGTACAGGGTCGGAAGGCTACACCTTC.

The rearrangement joins TRBV19 to TRBJ1-5, with D tentatively TRBD1 (5 bases). The CDR3 sequence is 15 residues long. Germline-derived CDR1 and CDR2 are LNHDA and SQIVND (reference sequence). CDR3 nucleotides: TGTGCATCCGGGTCTCGGGGGGTCAGCAATCAGCCCCAGCATTTT. It translates to CASGSRGVSNQPQHF.

This sequence joins TRBV15 and TRBJ2-7; 10 bases are shared with TRBD2. Losses at the gene ends were 4 bases for V and 2 bases for J; bases not matched to a gene: 11. This CDR3 comprises 17 residues. Germline-derived CDR1 and CDR2 are LNHNV and YYDKDF (reference sequence). This chain's CDR3 is CATSTGTSESLPYEQYF. The CDR3 DNA is TGTGCCACCAGCACCGGGACTAGCGAGAGCCTGCCCTACGAGCAGTACTTC.

This chain joins TRBV5-1 and TRBJ2-1; 8 nucleotides agree with TRBD2. Germline V gene sequence: CDR1 SGHRS, CDR2 YFSETQ. V lost 0 bases to trimming and J lost 4 bases; unmatched junction nucleotides: 6. The CDR3 contains 16 residues. Here the CDR3 reads CASSLEGVAGYNEQFF. The CDR3 DNA sequence: TGCGCCAGCAGCTTGGAAGGAGTAGCGGGATACAATGAGCAGTTCTTC.